This TCR beta chain stems from a study of blood T cell repertoires in COVID-19. In the study overall: Samples taken during acute and convalescent COVID-19 were collected in the United States, Italy and Spain.

Produced via immunoSEQ multiplex PCR; TCRdb's table is partial and in-frame only. The table shows 250,000 or so clones, with about 88% occurring only once. The length of the CDR3 is 20 residues. With 0 bases removed from V and 4 bases from J, the gap between germline ends came to 26 bases. CDR1 and CDR2 from the germline V gene are SGHRS and YFSETQ. The sequenced sample consisted of peripheral blood. The chain combines TRBV5-1 with TRBJ2-1, with D unresolved. The TCR originated in a middle-aged woman who had recovered from COVID-19. The CDR3 region is CASSLGPPGSRLPGYNEQFF. CDR3 in DNA: TGCGCCAGCAGCTTGGGCCCGCCCGGGTCACGGTTACCTGGGTACAATGAGCAGTTCTTC.